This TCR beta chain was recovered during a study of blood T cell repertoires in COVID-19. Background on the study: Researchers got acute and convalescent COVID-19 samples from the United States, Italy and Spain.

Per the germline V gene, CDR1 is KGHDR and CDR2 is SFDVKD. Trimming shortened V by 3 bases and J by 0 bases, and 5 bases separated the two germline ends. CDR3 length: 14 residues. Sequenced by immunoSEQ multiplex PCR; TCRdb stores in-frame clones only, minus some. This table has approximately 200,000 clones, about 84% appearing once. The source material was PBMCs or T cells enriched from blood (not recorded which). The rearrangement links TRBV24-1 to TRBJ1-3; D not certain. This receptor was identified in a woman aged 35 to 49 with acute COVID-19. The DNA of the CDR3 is TGTGCCACCAGTGATCCGGTCTCTGGAAACACCATATATTTT. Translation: CATSDPVSGNTIYF.